Sequencing of this TCR beta chain was carried out in a study of blood T cell repertoires in COVID-19. For the study at large: Samples came from the United States, Italy and Spain, spanning acute and convalescent COVID-19. From T cells, B-cell-depleted T cells, or PBMCs came the material, which was cDNA or gDNA.

Germline CDR1 and CDR2: GTSNPN and SVGIG (reference sequence). V lost 8 bases and J lost 7, with 15 bases in between. The CDR3 sequence is 12 residues long. In the study's own analysis: Cell counts per sample came from amplifying reference gene primers. Generated by immunoSEQ multiplex PCR, the TCRdb table keeps only in-frame clones and is missing some. The DNA was the basis for D and trimming; V, J and clone size are from that table. The sample shows some 66,000 clones, about 89% of them seen only once. V and J are TRBV30 and TRBJ1-3; D perhaps matches TRBD1 (5 bases). The sequence came from a human donor in a cohort sampled during active COVID-19. The specimen was peripheral blood. CDR3 sequence: CALEGSRNTIYF. The CDR3 nucleotides are TGTGCCCTGGAGGGGAGTAGGAACACCATATATTTT.